The 14 T cell receptor beta chains listed next were all sequenced from one sample in a study of blood T cell repertoires in COVID-19. The data were produced by immunoSEQ multiplex PCR, yet TCRdb's version contains in-frame clones alone and is incomplete. The repertoire holds 150,000 or so clones, approximately 80% seen once, with approximately 8.4% in the top ten. The sequenced sample was PBMCs or T cells enriched from blood (not recorded which). The receptors stem from a man in his fifties who had recovered from COVID-19.

The V call is TRBV11-2, the J call TRBJ2-5; 10 bases are shared with TRBD1. V lost 5 bases and J lost 5; bases outside the gene matches: 5. The CDR3 runs 14 residues. CDR1 and CDR2 (germline): SGHAT, FQNNGV. The CDR3 is CASSPPDRGETQYF. The CDR3 DNA is TGTGCCAGCAGCCCCCCGGACAGGGGGGAGACCCAGTACTTC.

The rearrangement uses TRBV19 and TRBJ2-1, with 10 bases identical to TRBD1. J was trimmed by 4 bases and V by 3 bases; bases with no gene match: 6. CDR1 and CDR2 from the germline V gene are LNHDA and SQIVND (reference sequence). This CDR3 has 16 amino acids. Here the CDR3 reads CASSIRTGGGYNEQFF. CDR3 nucleotides: TGTGCCAGTAGTATCAGGACAGGGGGAGGATACAATGAGCAGTTCTTC.

A few counts support this clone. The rearrangement joins TRBV9 to TRBJ1-1; D remains ambiguous. Trimming removed 3 bases at V and 2 bases at J, with 23 bases between. The length of the CDR3 is 18 residues. CDR1 SGDLS and CDR2 YYNGEE come from the germline V gene. The DNA of the CDR3 is TGTGCCAGCAGCGCCTACCTTTTCCCGGGTTCCGATAACACTGAAGCTTTCTTT. It encodes CASSAYLFPGSDNTEAFF.

The V gene is TRBV7-2, the J gene TRBJ2-2, with a possible D match to TRBD1 (6 bases). The length of the CDR3 is 15 residues. Germline V lookup: CDR1 SGHTA, CDR2 FQGNSA. Between the trimmed V and J ends, which lost 5 bases and 8 bases, there was a span of 18 bases. The CDR3 spells CASSPTPGVAGELFF. CDR3 sequence (DNA): TGTGCCAGCAGCCCTACCCCAGGGGTGGCAGGGGAGCTGTTTTTT.

The chain recombines TRBV19 with TRBJ1-1; unclear D gene. Germline assignment: CDR1 LNHDA and CDR2 SQIVND (reference sequence). V gave up 3 bases and J gave up 1 base, with 12 bases separating them. The CDR3 consists of 15 residues. The CDR3 sequence: CASSIGVAGNTEAFF. The CDR3 DNA follows: TGTGCCAGTAGTATTGGGGTCGCGGGGAACACTGAAGCTTTCTTT.

The rearrangement joins TRBV4-2 to TRBJ2-1; TRBD2 agrees at 7 bases. Germline V gene sequence: CDR1 LGHNA, CDR2 YNFKEQ. Trimming at V came to 1 base and at J to 5 bases, leaving 14 bases not matched to a gene. This CDR3 region has 18 residues. This CDR3 reads CASSQGVHVGGGDNEQFF. CDR3 in DNA: TGTGCCAGCAGCCAAGGGGTTCATGTGGGCGGGGGAGACAATGAGCAGTTCTTC.

This chain joins TRBV30 and TRBJ1-3, with 7 nucleotides matching TRBD1. With V trimmed by 2 bases and J by 2 bases, 9 bases remained unmatched. Germline V CDR1 and CDR2: GTSNPN, SVGIG (reference sequence). The CDR3 extends over 16 amino acids. The CDR3 region is CAWSPPGQRTGNTIYF. CDR3 in DNA: TGTGCCTGGAGTCCCCCGGGACAGCGGACTGGAAACACCATATATTTT.

DNA for the CDR3: TGTGCCAGCCGGTCTCTCCAGGGGTGGAATGAGCAGTTCTTC. Its protein product is CASRSLQGWNEQFF. The chain has TRBV6-5 and TRBJ2-1; weak D call: TRBD1 (6 bases). The germline V gene has CDR1 MNHEY and CDR2 SVGAGI. The ends were cut back, 8 bases at V and 7 bases at J, with 18 bases in the middle. This CDR3 spans 14 amino acids.

This clone appeared a few times. This rearrangement joins TRBV2 to TRBJ1-5; maybe TRBD1 (5 bases). The length of the CDR3 is 14 residues. The V gene's germline CDR1 is SNHLY and CDR2 FYNNEI. Trimming took 4 bases from V and 7 from J, leaving 14 bases between them. In nucleotides, the CDR3 is TGTGCCAGCAGTGTCCAGGGCACGGGCCAGCCCCAGCATTTT. The encoded protein is CASSVQGTGQPQHF. Full variable domain (missing parts from reference TRBV2 and TRBJ1-5): EPEVTQTPSHQVTQMGQEVILRCVPISNHLYFYWYRQILGQKVEFLVSFYNNEISEKSEIFDDQFSVERPDGSNFTLKIRSTKLEDSAMYFCASSVQGTGQPQHFGDGTRLSIL.

The chain recombines TRBV27 with TRBJ2-7; the match to TRBD1 covers 9 bases. From germline, CDR1 is MNHEY and CDR2 SMNVEV (reference sequence). This CDR3 is 18 amino acids long. Trimming removed 0 bases from V and 0 bases from J; junction bases left unmatched: 9. The CDR3 sequence is CASSLSVGTGGVSYEQYF. CDR3 bases: TGTGCCAGCAGTTTATCTGTAGGAACAGGGGGCGTCTCCTACGAGCAGTACTTC.

The chain has TRBV28 and TRBJ2-3; D unclear. Per the germline V gene, CDR1 is MDHEN and CDR2 is SYDVKM. Trimming took 6 bases from V and 6 from J, leaving 16 bases between them. This CDR3 region has 14 residues. The CDR3 DNA reads TGTGCCAGCAGGAAGGTCGTGCTAGGCGATACGCAGTATTTT. Amino acids: CASRKVVLGDTQYF.

The CDR3 sequence: CASSPSTYRTTNTGELFF. The CDR3 region has the DNA TGTGCCAGCAGCCCGAGTACTTATAGGACAACGAACACCGGGGAGCTGTTTTTT. This chain links TRBV6-4 with TRBJ2-2; possibly TRBD1 for D (5 bases). The CDR3 runs 18 residues. Germline CDR1 and CDR2: MRHNA and SNTAGT. The V end lost 6 bases, the J end lost 0 bases, and 20 bases lay between the germline ends.

This chain connects TRBV21-1 to TRBJ2-5; the DNA was not compared with TRBD1, the D call given in the table. TRBV21-1 is deemed a pseudogene. The CDR3 contains 15 residues. CDR3 in DNA: TGTGCCAGCAGTGAAACAGGGGGTTGCTGCGAGACCCAGTACTTC. This translates into CASSETGGCCETQYF.

The chain combines TRBV27 with TRBJ2-2; D is ambiguous. The CDR3 contains 15 residues. V was pared by 2 bases and J by 0 bases, with 7 bases between. In germline, CDR1 is MNHEY, CDR2 SMNVEV (reference sequence). The CDR3 is CASSLVHPNTGELFF. In DNA, the CDR3 is TGTGCCAGCAGTTTAGTACACCCGAACACCGGGGAGCTGTTTTTT.